This T cell receptor (beta chain) was identified during a study of T cells in Graves' hyperthyroidism and ophthalmopathy. There are 15 residues in the CDR3. Trimming stripped 4 bases from V and 1 base from J, with 14 bases between. Germline V gene data show CDR1 as MNHEY and CDR2 as SVGEGT. Comment on this clonotype: A much larger clone lies a single base off, so this may be a read error.

Researchers amplified the TCR beta CDR3 regions from RNA transcripts. The primer set for the first-round RT-PCR of the TCR CDR3 was HTBI. TCRdb re-called the multiplex PCR reads through MiXCR, storing one row per CDR3 protein. This repertoire shows around 300,000 distinct CDR3 sequences, roughly 14% found once; its top ten account for more than 7.5%. J is TRBJ2-7 and V is TRBV6-2 or TRBV6-3; D is unclear. The source material was blood. The origin of this receptor is a woman aged 30 to 39 with Graves' hyperthyroidism that later progressed to Graves' ophthalmopathy. The CDR3 sequence: CASSSGPDRSYEQYF. In DNA, the CDR3 is TGTGCCAGCAGTTCCGGACCCGATAGGTCCTACGAGCAGTACTTC.